One sample yielded the 9 T cell receptor beta chains listed below, sequenced in a study of T cells in localized non-small cell lung cancer. The method was immunoSEQ multiplex PCR; TCRdb's version includes in-frame clones alone and lacks a portion of them. The profile shows roughly 70,000 clones, roughly 90% of them singletons. The sequencing here drew on peripheral blood, taken before any cancer treatment. All receptors come from a male donor at least 60 years old with stage III squamous cell lung carcinoma.

V is TRBV10-2 and J is TRBJ1-1, with TRBD1 matching over 7 bases. This CDR3 is 14 amino acids long. Germline CDR1 reads WSHSY; CDR2 reads SAAADI. J lost 4 bases, V lost 4 bases, and 6 bases had no gene match. In DNA form, the CDR3 reads TGCGCCAGCAGTGGGACAGGCCCGGCCACTGAAGCTTTCTTT. Its protein is CASSGTGPATEAFF.

This chain uses TRBV6-1 with TRBJ1-2, with D possibly TRBD1 on 5 matching bases. This CDR3 region has 15 residues. The V and J ends lost 0 bases and 7 bases respectively, with 15 bases between them. The germline gives CDR1 MNHNS, CDR2 SASEGT. In nucleotides, the CDR3 is TGTGCCAGCAGTGAAGCGCTAGGGCAGGGTTTTGGCTACACCTTC. It is translated as CASSEALGQGFGYTF.

The count of this clone is one. This chain joins TRBV6-1 and TRBJ1-1; possibly TRBD1 for D (5 bases). The V gene's germline CDR1 is MNHNS and CDR2 SASEGT. V was shortened by 4 bases and J by 6 bases, with 12 bases between the two germline ends. This CDR3 contains 13 residues. The CDR3, as DNA: TGTGCCAGCAGTGGGACATCCGGCGCTGAAGCTTTCTTT. This codes for CASSGTSGAEAFF.

The chain recombines TRBV18 with TRBJ1-4; no clear D gene. The CDR3 is 14 residues long. V was pared by 3 bases and J by 0 bases, with 5 bases between. Germline values: CDR1 KGHSH, CDR2 LQKENI. CDR3 protein: CASSPGTTNEKLFF. The CDR3 bases are TGTGCCAGCTCACCGGGAACAACTAATGAAAAACTGTTTTTT.

The chain links TRBV2 to TRBJ2-3, with D perhaps TRBD1 or TRBD2 (5 bases each). Germline V gene sequence: CDR1 SNHLY, CDR2 FYNNEI. The CDR3 consists of 13 residues. V lost 8 bases, J lost 6 bases, and 15 bases lay in between. The CDR3 loop reads CASSGPSKDTQYF. The CDR3 DNA sequence: TGTGCCAGCTCGGGACCTTCCAAGGATACGCAGTATTTT.

The gene calls are TRBV5-5 and TRBJ2-1, with a weak D call TRBD1 (5 bases). Trimming took 0 bases from V and 4 from J, leaving 11 bases between them. The CDR3 has 15 residues. CDR1 SGHKS and CDR2 YYEKEE come from the germline V gene (reference sequence). CDR3 nucleotides: TGTGCCAGCAGCTTGGAGGCAGGGTCTTACAATGAGCAGTTCTTC. It yields the protein CASSLEAGSYNEQFF.

J is TRBJ1-2 and V is TRBV28; D call uncertain. The V gene's germline CDR1 is MDHEN and CDR2 SYDVKM. The CDR3 sequence is 12 residues long. Deletions cut 6 bases from V and 0 bases from J, with 5 bases between. The CDR3 here is CASRGANYGYTF. The CDR3 nucleotides read TGTGCCAGCAGAGGAGCTAACTATGGCTACACCTTC.

The chain employs TRBV6-6 and TRBJ2-5; 8 positions match TRBD1. The CDR3 totals 14 residues. V lost 7 bases, J lost 5 bases, and 9 bases stayed unmatched. In germline, CDR1 is MNHNY, CDR2 SVGAGI (reference sequence). The CDR3 is CASTQGAAGETQYF. The CDR3, as DNA: TGTGCCAGCACTCAGGGGGCCGCCGGGGAGACCCAGTACTTC.

The chain employs TRBV7-2 and TRBJ2-2; TRBD1 matches 10 bases. Per the germline V gene, CDR1 is SGHTA and CDR2 is FQGNSA. The V gene end was trimmed by 4 bases and the J gene end by 7 bases; junction bases not matched to a gene: 9. The CDR3 length is 16 residues. The chain's CDR3 is CASSSRDRGRIGELFF. CDR3 nucleotides: TGTGCCAGCAGCTCCCGGGACAGGGGAAGAATCGGGGAGCTGTTTTTT.